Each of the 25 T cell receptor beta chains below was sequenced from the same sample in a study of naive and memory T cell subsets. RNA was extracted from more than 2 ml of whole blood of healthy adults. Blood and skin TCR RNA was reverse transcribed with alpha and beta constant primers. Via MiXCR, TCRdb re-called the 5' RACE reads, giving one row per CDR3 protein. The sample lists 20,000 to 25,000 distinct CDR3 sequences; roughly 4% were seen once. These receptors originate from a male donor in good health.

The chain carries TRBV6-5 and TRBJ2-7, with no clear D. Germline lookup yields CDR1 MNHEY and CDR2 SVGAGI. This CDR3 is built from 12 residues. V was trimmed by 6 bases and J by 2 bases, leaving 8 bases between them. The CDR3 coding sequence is TGTGCCAGCAGAGATCAGACCTACGAGCAGTACTTC. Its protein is CASRDQTYEQYF.

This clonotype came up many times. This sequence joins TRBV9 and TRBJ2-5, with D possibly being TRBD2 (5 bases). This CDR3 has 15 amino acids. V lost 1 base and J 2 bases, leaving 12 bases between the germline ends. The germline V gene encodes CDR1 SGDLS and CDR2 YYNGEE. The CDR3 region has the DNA TGTGCCAGCAGCGTATCCCGTGGACTTCAAGAGACCCAGTACTTC. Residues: CASSVSRGLQETQYF.

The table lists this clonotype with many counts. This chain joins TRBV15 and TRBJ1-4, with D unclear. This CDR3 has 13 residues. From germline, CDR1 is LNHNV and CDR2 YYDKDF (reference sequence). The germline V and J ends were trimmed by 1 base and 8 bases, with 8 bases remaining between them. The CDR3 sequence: CATSRGTEEKLFF. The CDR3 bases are TGTGCCACCAGCAGAGGGACTGAAGAAAAACTGTTTTTT. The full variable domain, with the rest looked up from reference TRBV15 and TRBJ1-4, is DAMVIQNPRYQVTQFGKPVTLSCSQTLNHNVMYWYQQKSSQAPKLLFHYYDKDFNNEADTPDNFQSRRPNTSFCFLDIRSPGLGDTAMYLCATSRGTEEKLFFGSGTQLSVL.

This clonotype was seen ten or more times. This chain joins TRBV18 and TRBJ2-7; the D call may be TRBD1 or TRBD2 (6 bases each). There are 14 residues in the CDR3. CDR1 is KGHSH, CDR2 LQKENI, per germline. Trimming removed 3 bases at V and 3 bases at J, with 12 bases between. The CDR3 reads CASSPAGQLYEQYF. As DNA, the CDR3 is TGTGCCAGCTCACCCGCGGGACAACTCTACGAGCAGTACTTC.

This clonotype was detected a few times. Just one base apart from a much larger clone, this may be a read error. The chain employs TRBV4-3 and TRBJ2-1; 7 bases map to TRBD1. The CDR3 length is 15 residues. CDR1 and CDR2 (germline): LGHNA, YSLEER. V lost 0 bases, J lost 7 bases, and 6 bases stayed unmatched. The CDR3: CASSQDLGRGNEQFF. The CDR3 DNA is TGCGCCAGCAGCCAAGATTTGGGCAGGGGGAATGAGCAGTTCTTC.

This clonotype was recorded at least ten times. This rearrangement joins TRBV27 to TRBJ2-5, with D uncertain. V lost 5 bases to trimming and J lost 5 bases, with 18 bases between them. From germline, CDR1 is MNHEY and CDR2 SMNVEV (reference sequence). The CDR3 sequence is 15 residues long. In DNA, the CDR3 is TGTGCCAGCAGTCCCTGGCCCCGCAGCGAGGAGACCCAGTACTTC. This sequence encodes CASSPWPRSEETQYF.

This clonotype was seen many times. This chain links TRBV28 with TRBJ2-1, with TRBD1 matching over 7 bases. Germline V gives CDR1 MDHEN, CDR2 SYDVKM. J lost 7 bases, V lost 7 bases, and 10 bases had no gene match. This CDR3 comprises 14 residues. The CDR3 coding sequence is TGTGCCAGCAAAGGACAGGATCTTGGAAATGAGCAGTTCTTC. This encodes CASKGQDLGNEQFF.

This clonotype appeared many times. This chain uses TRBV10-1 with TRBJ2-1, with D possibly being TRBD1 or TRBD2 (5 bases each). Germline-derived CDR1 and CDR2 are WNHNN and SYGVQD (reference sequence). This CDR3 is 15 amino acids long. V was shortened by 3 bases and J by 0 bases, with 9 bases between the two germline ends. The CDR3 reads CASSESGSSYNEQFF. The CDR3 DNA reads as TGCGCCAGCAGTGAATCAGGGAGCTCCTACAATGAGCAGTTCTTC.

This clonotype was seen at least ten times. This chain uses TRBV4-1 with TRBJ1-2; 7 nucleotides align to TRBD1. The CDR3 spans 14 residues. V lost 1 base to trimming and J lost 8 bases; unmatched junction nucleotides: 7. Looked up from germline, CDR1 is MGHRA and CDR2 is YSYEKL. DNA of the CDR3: TGCGCCAGCAGCCAAGCGGGACAGCTGGTCGGCTACACCTTC. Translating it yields CASSQAGQLVGYTF.

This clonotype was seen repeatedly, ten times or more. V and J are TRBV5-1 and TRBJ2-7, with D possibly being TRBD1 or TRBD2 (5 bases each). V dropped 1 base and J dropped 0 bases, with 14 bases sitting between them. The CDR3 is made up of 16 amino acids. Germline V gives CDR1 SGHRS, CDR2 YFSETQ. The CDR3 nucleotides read TGCGCCAGCAGCTTGCAACTGGCAGGGAGCTCCTACGAGCAGTACTTC. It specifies CASSLQLAGSSYEQYF.

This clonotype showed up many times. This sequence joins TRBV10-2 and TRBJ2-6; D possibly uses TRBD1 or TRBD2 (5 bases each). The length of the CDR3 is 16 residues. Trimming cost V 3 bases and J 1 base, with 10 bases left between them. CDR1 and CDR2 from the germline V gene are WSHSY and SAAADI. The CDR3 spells CASSDPWGSGANVLTF. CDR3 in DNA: TGCGCCAGCAGTGACCCCTGGGGGTCTGGGGCCAACGTCCTGACTTTC.

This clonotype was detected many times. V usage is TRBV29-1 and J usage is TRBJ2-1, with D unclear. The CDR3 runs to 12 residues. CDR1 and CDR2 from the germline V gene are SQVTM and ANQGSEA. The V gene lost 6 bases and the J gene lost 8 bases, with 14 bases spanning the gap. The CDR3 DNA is TGCAGCGTAAAGGCGCAAAGGGATGAGCAGTTCTTC. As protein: CSVKAQRDEQFF.

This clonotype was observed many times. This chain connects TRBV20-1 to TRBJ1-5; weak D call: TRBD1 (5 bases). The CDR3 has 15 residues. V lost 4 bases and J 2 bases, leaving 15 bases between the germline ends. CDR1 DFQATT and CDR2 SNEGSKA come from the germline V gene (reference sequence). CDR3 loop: CSATLGGSGNQPQHF. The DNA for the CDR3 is TGCAGTGCTACTTTGGGGGGGTCTGGCAATCAGCCCCAGCATTTT.

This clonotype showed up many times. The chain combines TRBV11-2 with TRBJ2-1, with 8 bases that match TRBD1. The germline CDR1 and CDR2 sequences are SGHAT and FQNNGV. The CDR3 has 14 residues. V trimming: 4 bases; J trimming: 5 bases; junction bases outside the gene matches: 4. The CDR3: CASSSRDRHNEQFF. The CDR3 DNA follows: TGTGCCAGCAGCTCCAGGGACAGGCACAATGAGCAGTTCTTC. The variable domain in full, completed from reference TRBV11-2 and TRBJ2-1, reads EAGVAQSPRYKIIEKRQSVAFWCNPISGHATLYWYQQILGQGPKLLIQFQNNGVVDDSQLPKDRFSAERLKGVDSTLKIQPAKLEDSAVYLCASSSRDRHNEQFFGPGTRLTVL.

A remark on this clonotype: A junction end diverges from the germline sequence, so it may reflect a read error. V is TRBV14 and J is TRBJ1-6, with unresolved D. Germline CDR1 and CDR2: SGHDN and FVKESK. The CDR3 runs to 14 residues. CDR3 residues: CASSQGREYSPLNF. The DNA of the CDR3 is TGTGCCAGCAGCCAAGGGAGGGAGTACTCACCCCTCAACTTT.

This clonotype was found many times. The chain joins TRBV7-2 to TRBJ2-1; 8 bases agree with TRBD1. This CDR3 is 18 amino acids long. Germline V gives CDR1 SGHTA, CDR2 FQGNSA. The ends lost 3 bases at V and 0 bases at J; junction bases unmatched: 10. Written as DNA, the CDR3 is TGTGCCAGCAGCTTGGGGACAGGTAACGTTGGCTCCTACAATGAGCAGTTCTTC. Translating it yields CASSLGTGNVGSYNEQFF.

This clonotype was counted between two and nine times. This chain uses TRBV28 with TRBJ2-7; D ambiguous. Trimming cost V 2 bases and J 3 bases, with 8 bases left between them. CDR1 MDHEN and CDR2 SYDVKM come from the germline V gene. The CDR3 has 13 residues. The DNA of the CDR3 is TGTGCCAGCAGTTTAGCCATTCTCTACGAGCAGTACTTC. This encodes CASSLAILYEQYF.

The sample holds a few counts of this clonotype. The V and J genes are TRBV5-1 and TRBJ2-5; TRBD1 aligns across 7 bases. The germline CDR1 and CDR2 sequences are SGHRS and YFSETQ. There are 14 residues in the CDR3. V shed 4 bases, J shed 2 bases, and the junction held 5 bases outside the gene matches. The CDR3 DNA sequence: TGCGCCAGCAGCCCGAGACAGGGACAAGAGACCCAGTACTTC. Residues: CASSPRQGQETQYF.

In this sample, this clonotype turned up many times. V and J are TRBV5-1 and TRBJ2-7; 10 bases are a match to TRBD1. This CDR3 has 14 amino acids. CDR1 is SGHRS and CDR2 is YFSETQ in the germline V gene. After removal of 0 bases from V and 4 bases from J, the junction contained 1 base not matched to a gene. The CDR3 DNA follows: TGCGCCAGCAGCTTGGGACAGGGGGCTTACGAGCAGTACTTC. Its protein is CASSLGQGAYEQYF.

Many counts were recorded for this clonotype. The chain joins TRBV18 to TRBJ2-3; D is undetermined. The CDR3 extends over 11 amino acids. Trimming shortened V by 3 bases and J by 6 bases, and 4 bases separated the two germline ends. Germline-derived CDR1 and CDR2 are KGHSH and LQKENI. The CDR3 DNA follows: TGTGCCAGCTCACCGAGGGATACGCAGTATTTT. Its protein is CASSPRDTQYF.

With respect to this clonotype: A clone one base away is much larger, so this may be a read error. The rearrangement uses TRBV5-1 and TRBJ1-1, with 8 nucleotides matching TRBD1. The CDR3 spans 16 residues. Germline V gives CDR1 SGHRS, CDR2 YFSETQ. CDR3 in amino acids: CASSFGQGLENTVAFF. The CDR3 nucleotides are TGCGCCAGCAGCTTCGGACAGGGCCTAGAGAACACTGTAGCTTTCTTT.

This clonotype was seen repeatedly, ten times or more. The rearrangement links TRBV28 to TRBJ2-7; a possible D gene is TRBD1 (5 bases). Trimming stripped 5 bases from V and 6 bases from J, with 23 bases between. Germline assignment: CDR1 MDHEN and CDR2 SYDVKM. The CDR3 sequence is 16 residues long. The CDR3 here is CASSPPDGHLPREQYF. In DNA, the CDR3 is TGTGCCAGCAGTCCGCCAGATGGACATCTCCCTCGCGAGCAGTACTTC.

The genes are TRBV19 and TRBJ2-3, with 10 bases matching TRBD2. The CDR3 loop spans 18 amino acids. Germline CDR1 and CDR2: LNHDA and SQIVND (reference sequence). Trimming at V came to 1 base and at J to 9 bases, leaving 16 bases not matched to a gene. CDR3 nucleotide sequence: TGTGCCAGTAGTATAGCCCTGGCTAGCGGGAGCGCGGGAGCGACGCAGTATTTT. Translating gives CASSIALASGSAGATQYF.

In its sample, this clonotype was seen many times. CDR3 nucleotide sequence: TGTGCCACCGGGACGGACAGGGGCACTGAAGCTTTCTTT. Protein product: CATGTDRGTEAFF. This chain connects TRBV15 to TRBJ1-1; 9 bases line up with TRBD1. Per germline, CDR1 LNHNV and CDR2 YYDKDF (reference sequence). This CDR3 region has 13 residues. The V and J ends lost 8 bases and 4 bases, in that order; junction bases with no gene match: 5.

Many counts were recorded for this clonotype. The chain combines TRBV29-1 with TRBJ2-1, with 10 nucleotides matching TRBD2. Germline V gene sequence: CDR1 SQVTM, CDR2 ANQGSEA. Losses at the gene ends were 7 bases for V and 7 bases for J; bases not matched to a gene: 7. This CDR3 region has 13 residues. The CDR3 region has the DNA TGCAGCGAACTAGCGGGATGGAAAAATGAGCAGTTCTTC. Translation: CSELAGWKNEQFF.